This TCR beta chain was identified during a study of T cells in Graves' hyperthyroidism and ophthalmopathy. As regards this clonotype: As yet, its antigen is unknown.

Study-wide points: The model's output predicted ophthalmopathy at a median of 6.5 months prior to onset.

From RNA transcripts, TCR beta CDR3 regions were amplified. The study used the HTBI primer set for a first-round RT-PCR of the TCR CDR3. TCRdb analysed the multiplex PCR reads with MiXCR anew, one entry per CDR3 protein. The sample holds more than 500,000 distinct CDR3 sequences, roughly 15% seen once. V shed 5 bases, J shed 7 bases, and the junction held 13 bases outside the gene matches. Germline CDR1 reads SGHAT; CDR2 reads FQNNGV. The CDR3 is made up of 16 amino acids. The study excluded patients with uncontrolled infection, other autoimmune disease, pregnancy or lactation. The TCR comes from a woman under 40 with Graves' ophthalmopathy. This chain links TRBV11-2 with TRBJ2-1; 8 nucleotides line up with TRBD1. Sequenced material: blood. In DNA form, the CDR3 reads TGTGCCAGCAGCCTCGACAGGGGTACAGTTGTGAATGAGCAGTTCTTC. Translation gives CASSLDRGTVVNEQFF.